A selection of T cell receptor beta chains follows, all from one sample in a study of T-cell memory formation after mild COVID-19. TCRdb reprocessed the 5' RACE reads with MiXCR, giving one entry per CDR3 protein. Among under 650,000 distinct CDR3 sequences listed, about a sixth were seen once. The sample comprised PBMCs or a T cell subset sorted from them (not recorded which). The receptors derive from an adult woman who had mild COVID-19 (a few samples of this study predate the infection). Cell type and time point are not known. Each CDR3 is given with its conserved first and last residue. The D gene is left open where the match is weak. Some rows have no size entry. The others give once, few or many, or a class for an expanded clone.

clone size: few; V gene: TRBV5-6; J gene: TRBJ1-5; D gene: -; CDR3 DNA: TGTGCCAGCAGCGGGGCCGGGCAGCCCCAGCATTTT; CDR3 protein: CASSGAGQPQHF
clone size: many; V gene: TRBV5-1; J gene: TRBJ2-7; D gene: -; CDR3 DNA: TGCGCCAGCAGCTTGGATCCCAACTCCTACGAGCAGTACTTC; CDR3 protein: CASSLDPNSYEQYF
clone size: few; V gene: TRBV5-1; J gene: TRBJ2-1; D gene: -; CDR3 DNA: TGCGCCAGCAGCCTCAGACCGGGGGACTACAATGAGCAGTTCTTC; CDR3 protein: CASSLRPGDYNEQFF
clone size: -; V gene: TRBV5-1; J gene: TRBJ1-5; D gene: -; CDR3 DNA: TGCGCCAGCAGCCATCAGAGTAAGGGAGGCAATCAGCCCCAGCATTTT; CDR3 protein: CASSHQSKGGNQPQHF
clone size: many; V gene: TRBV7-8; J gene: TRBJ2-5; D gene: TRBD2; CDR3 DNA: TGTGCCAGCAGCTCCGGAGCCGGGAGGGCCTTAGAGACCCAGTACTTC; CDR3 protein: CASSSGAGRALETQYF
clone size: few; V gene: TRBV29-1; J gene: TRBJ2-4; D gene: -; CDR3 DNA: TGCAGCGTTCGGGGTCCCGAAGCCAAAAACATTCAGTACTTC; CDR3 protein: CSVRGPEAKNIQYF
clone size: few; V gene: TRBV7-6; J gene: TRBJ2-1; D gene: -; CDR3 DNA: TGTGCCAGCAGACATGGGGGAAGCAATGAGCAGTTCTTC; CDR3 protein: CASRHGGSNEQFF
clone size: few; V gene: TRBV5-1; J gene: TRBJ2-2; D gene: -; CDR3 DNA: TGCGCCAGCTACATGGACTACACCGGGGAGCTGTTTTTT; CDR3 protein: CASYMDYTGELFF
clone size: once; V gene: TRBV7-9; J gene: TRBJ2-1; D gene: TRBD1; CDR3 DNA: TGTGCCAGCAGCTTAGTGTCCGGGACAGCGGTCGAGCAGTTCTTC; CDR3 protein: CASSLVSGTAVEQFF
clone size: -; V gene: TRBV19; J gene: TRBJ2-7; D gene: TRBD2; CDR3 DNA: TGTGCCAGTAGTATCGGGACTAGCGGAGTCTACGAGCAGTACTTC; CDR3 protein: CASSIGTSGVYEQYF
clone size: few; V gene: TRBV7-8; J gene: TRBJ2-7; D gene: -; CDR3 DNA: TGTGCCAGCAGCCCATTTGAAGTGGGGGACGAGCAGTACTTC; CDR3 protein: CASSPFEVGDEQYF
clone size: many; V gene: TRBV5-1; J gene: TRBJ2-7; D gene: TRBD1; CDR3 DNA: TGCGCCAGCAGCTTGGAGCCAGGGGGCTCCTACGAGCAGTACTTC; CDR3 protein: CASSLEPGGSYEQYF
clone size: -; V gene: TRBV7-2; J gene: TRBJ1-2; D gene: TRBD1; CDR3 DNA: TGTGCCAGCAGCTTAGACGCGACAGGGGCTGGCTACACCTTC; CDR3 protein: CASSLDATGAGYTF
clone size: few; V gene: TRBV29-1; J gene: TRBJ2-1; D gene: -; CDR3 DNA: TGCAGCGTTTTTCACGCGATTTACAATGAGCAGTTCTTC; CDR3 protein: CSVFHAIYNEQFF
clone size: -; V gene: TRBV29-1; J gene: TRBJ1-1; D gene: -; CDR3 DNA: TGCAGCGTCCTTTCCCCAGGGGCCACTGAAGCTTTCTTT; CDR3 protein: CSVLSPGATEAFF
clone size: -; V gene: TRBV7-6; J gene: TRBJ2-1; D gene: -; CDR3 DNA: TGTGCCAGCAGCCCCCCCCAAACGTCTAGCTCCTACAATGAGCAGTTCTTC; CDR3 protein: CASSPPQTSSSYNEQFF
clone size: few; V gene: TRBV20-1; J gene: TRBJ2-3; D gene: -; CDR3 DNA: TGCAGTGCTAGAGATTTGACAGATACGCAGTATTTT; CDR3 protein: CSARDLTDTQYF
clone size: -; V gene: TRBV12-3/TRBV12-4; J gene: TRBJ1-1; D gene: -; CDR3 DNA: TGTGCCAGCAGCAAAAGGGCGATGCGTAACACTGAAGCTTTCTTT; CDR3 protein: CASSKRAMRNTEAFF
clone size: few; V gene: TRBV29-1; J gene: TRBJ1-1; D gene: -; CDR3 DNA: TGCAGCGTTGACAACTGGAACACTGAAGCTTTCTTT; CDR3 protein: CSVDNWNTEAFF
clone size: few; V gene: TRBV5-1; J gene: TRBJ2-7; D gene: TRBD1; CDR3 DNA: TGCGCCAGCAGCACTCAGGGACAGTCCTACGAGCAGTACTTC; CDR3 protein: CASSTQGQSYEQYF
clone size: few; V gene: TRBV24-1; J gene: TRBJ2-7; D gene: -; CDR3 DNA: TGTGCCACCAGTGGGTCAGAATTCGGCGAGCAGTACTTC; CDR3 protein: CATSGSEFGEQYF
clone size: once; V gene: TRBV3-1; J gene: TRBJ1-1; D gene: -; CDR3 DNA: TGTGCCAGCAGCCAAGCCGGCAGCTTGAACACTGAAGCTTTCTTT; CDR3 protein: CASSQAGSLNTEAFF
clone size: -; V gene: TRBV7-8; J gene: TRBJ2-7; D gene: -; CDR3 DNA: TGTGCCAGCAGCTTAGGAAGGACGGTTTCAGAGCAGTACTTC; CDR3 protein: CASSLGRTVSEQYF
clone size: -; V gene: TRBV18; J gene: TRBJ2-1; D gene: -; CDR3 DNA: TGTGCCAGCTCACCCCTCGACAGTCGGCTCTCCTACAATGAGCAGTTCTTC; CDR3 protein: CASSPLDSRLSYNEQFF
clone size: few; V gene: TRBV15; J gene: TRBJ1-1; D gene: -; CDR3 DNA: TGTGCCACCAGCAGGGGCGTTTTCCCCCCGGGCGGAGGGGGCACTGAAGCTTTCTTT; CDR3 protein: CATSRGVFPPGGGGTEAFF
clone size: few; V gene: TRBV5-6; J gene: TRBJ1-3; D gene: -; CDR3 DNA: TGTGCCAGCAGTTGGGGCAGATACGCAGGAAACACCATATATTTT; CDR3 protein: CASSWGRYAGNTIYF
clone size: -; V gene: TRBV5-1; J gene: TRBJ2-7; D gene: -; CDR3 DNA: TGCGCCAGCAGCCCGGGGGAGGGGGCCCAACCACTCTACGAGCAGTACTTC; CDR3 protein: CASSPGEGAQPLYEQYF
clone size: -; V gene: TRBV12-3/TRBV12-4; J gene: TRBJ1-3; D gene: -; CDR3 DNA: TGTGCCAGCAGTTTATCGGGCCTGGATTTCTCTGGAAACACCATATATTTT; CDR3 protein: CASSLSGLDFSGNTIYF
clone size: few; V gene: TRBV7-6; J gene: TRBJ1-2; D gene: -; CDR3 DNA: TGTGCCAGCAGCCCGCACAGGGCCCTTAACTATGGCTACACCTTC; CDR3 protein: CASSPHRALNYGYTF
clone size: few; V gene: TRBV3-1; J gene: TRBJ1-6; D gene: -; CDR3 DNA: TGTGCCAGCAGCCAGTACCGGGACCATAATTCACCCCTCCACTTT; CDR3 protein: CASSQYRDHNSPLHF
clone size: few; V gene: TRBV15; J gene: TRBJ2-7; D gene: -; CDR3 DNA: TGTGCCACCAGTACGGATCCGACGGTAAGGGAGCAGTACTTC; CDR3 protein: CATSTDPTVREQYF
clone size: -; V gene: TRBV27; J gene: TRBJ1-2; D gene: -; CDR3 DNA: TGTGCCAGCAGTTTATCGGGCGAGGGAGCTAACTATGGCTACACCTTC; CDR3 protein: CASSLSGEGANYGYTF
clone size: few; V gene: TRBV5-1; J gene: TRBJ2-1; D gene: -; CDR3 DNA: TGCGCCAGCAGCTCTACGTCGTCCCGTGGGAGCTCCTACAATGAGCAGTTCTTC; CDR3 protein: CASSSTSSRGSSYNEQFF
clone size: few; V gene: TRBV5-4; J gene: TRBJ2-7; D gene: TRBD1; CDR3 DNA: TGTGCCAGCAGCTTGACAGGGGGCCCCTACGAGCAGTACTTC; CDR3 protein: CASSLTGGPYEQYF
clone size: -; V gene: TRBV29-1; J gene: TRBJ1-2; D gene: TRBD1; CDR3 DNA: TGCAGCGTGCTAGGACAGGATAACTATGGCTACACCTTC; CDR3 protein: CSVLGQDNYGYTF
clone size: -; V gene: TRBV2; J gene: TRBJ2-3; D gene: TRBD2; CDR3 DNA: TGTGCCAGCAGTGAAGGGTCAGCGGGGGGCACAGATACGCAGTATTTT; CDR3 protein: CASSEGSAGGTDTQYF
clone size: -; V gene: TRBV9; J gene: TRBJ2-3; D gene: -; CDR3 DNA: TGTGCCAGCAGCGTAGAGATCGGGCACAACACAGATACGCAGTATTTT; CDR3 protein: CASSVEIGHNTDTQYF
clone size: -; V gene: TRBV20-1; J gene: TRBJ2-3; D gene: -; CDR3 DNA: TGCAGTGCCCGGATTACTAGCACAGATACGCAGTATTTT; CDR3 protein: CSARITSTDTQYF
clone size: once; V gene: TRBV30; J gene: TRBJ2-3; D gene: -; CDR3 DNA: TGTGCCTGGAGCAAAACAGGGATATCGCAGTATTTT; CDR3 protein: CAWSKTGISQYF
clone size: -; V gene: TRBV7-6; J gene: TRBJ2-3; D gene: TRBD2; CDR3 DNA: TGTGCCACTCGCGGGAGTTGGCAGGAAGATACGCAGTATTTT; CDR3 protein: CATRGSWQEDTQYF
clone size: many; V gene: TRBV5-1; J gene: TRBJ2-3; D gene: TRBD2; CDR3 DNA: TGTGCCAGCAGCTTGGCTAGCGGGTCAACAGATACGCAGTATTTT; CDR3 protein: CASSLASGSTDTQYF
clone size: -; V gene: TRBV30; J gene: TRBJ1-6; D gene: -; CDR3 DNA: TGTGCCTGGATGGCCAGCGATAATTCACCCCTCCACTTT; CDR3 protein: CAWMASDNSPLHF
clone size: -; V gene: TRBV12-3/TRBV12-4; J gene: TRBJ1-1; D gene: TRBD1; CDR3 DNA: TGTGCCAGCAGACTTAGGGGGCATCCTGAAGCTTTCTTT; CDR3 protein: CASRLRGHPEAFF
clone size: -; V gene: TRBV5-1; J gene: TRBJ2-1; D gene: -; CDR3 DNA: TGCGCCAGCAGCCCTACGATTCATGAGCAGTTCTTC; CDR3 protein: CASSPTIHEQFF
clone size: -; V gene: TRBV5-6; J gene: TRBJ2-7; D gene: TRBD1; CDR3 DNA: TGTGCCAGCAGCCCTCGGACAGGGCGAAGCATCTACGAGCAGTACTTC; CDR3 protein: CASSPRTGRSIYEQYF